The rows below give T cell receptor beta chains drawn from one sample of a study of blood T cell repertoires in COVID-19. Measured with immunoSEQ multiplex PCR; TCRdb has only the in-frame clones, and not every one. The table has roughly 70,000 clones, 80% to 95% seen once; the top ten hold less than 9%. The material sequenced was peripheral blood. All receptors come from a human donor in a cohort sampled during active COVID-19. Both conserved end residues are part of each CDR3. The order of the fields is V gene, J gene, D gene, clone size, CDR3 DNA, CDR3 protein. A D gene is named only where the DNA matches it firmly. Only part of the rows carry a size: once, few, many, or a class if the clone is expanded.

TRBV4-1	TRBJ2-3	.	.	TGCGCCAGCAGCCAAGAGAGGACAGCTAGCACAGATACGCAGTATTTT	CASSQERTASTDTQYF
TRBV9	TRBJ1-2	TRBD1	.	TGTGCCAGCAGCCACCGGACAGGGCGCAATGGCTACACCTTC	CASSHRTGRNGYTF
TRBV27	TRBJ2-7	TRBD1	once	TGTGCCAGCAGTCCGATAGACAGGGGGCGGGGGGAGCAGTACTTC	CASSPIDRGRGEQYF
TRBV9	TRBJ2-3	.	once	TGTGCCAGCAGCGTAGGGCAGATCTCCCCCACAGATACGCAGTATTTT	CASSVGQISPTDTQYF
TRBV5-1	TRBJ1-1	.	.	TGCGCCAGCAGCTTGGAGGCAGGGATGGGCACTGAAGCTTTCTTT	CASSLEAGMGTEAFF
TRBV30	TRBJ1-3	.	.	TGTGCCGGCAGGGGAACTGGAAACACCATATATTTT	CAGRGTGNTIYF
TRBV12-5	TRBJ2-5	TRBD2	.	TGTGCTAGTGGTCCTGGGACTAGCGGACACCAAGAGACCCAGTACTTC	CASGPGTSGHQETQYF
TRBV7-9	TRBJ2-2	.	.	TGTGCCAGCAGCCCGCGTCCCAGCGTTCCTACCGGGGAGCTGTTTTTT	CASSPRPSVPTGELFF
TRBV7-7	TRBJ2-5	TRBD2	.	TGTGCCAGCAGCCGGTTAGCGGGGGGGCTTGGAGAGACCCAGTACTTC	CASSRLAGGLGETQYF
TRBV5-8	TRBJ1-3	TRBD1	.	TGTGCCAGCAGCACCGGACAGGGAAACTCTGGAAACACCATATATTTT	CASSTGQGNSGNTIYF
TRBV7-2	TRBJ2-3	TRBD2	once	TGTGCCAGCAGCTTGGGACTAGCGGGTTCAGCTAGTACGCAGTATTTT	CASSLGLAGSASTQYF
TRBV10-3	TRBJ2-3	TRBD2	.	TGTGCCATCAGTGAACCGGGACTAGCGGGGCCATCAGATACGCAGTATTTT	CAISEPGLAGPSDTQYF
TRBV7-9	TRBJ1-3	.	once	TGTGCCGGTGGAATTAGGACTCTGGACACCATATATTTT	CAGGIRTLDTIYF
TRBV7-7	TRBJ1-1	TRBD1	.	TGTGCCAGCAGCTCTGACAGGGACACTGAAGCTTTCTTT	CASSSDRDTEAFF
TRBV19	TRBJ1-4	TRBD1	.	TGTGCCAGTGGTTCAGGGGGTTTGGGTGAAAAACTGTTTTTT	CASGSGGLGEKLFF
TRBV7-8	TRBJ1-2	.	.	TGTGCCAGCAGCCCCACAGGACGGGGGGTCTACACCTTC	CASSPTGRGVYTF
TRBV5-1	TRBJ1-4	.	.	TGCGCCAGCAGCCTAGAAGGGCGGGGTGAAAAACTGTTTTTT	CASSLEGRGEKLFF
TRBV6-2/TRBV6-3	TRBJ2-7	.	few	TGTGCCAGCAGCTTCGGGACTGTAAGCTCCTACGAGCAGTACTTC	CASSFGTVSSYEQYF
TRBV6-6	TRBJ1-2	.	.	TGTGCCAGCAGTTGGGACACCCAGACATCCTATGGCTACACCTTC	CASSWDTQTSYGYTF
TRBV11-2	TRBJ2-3	TRBD2	.	TGTGCCAGCAGCATGAGGGCTAGCGGGGTAACTAGCACAGATACGCAGTATTTT	CASSMRASGVTSTDTQYF
TRBV10-3	TRBJ2-7	TRBD1	once	TGTGCCATCAAGGGGACAGGGACCGAGCAGTACTTC	CAIKGTGTEQYF
TRBV25-1	TRBJ1-2	TRBD1	.	TGTGCCAGCAGTGAACGGGACAGGGGTTATAGCTATGGCTACACCTTC	CASSERDRGYSYGYTF
TRBV7-2	TRBJ2-7	TRBD1	once	TGTGCCAGCAGCGGACGAGACAGGGCAATGAAAATGAGCTCCTACGAGCAGTACTTC	CASSGRDRAMKMSSYEQYF
TRBV5-1	TRBJ1-1	.	few	TGCGCCAGCAGTCCGAAGGCAGGGGTGAACACTGAAGCTTTCTTT	CASSPKAGVNTEAFF
TRBV1	TRBJ1-2	.	.	TGCACCAGCAGCCAGGACCCTCTGGGGAAAGGGGGCGCCTATGGCTACACCTTC	CTSSQDPLGKGGAYGYTF
TRBV6-1	TRBJ2-7	.	.	TGTGCCAGCAGTGAAGGCGGCCCCTACGAGCAGTACTTC	CASSEGGPYEQYF
TRBV9	TRBJ1-5	.	.	TGTGCCAGCAGCGTAGGCACAGGGTCTCAGCCCCAGCATTTT	CASSVGTGSQPQHF
TRBV10-2	TRBJ1-5	TRBD1	.	TGCGCCAGCAGGACAGGGGGGAGCAATCAGCCCCAGCATTTT	CASRTGGSNQPQHF
TRBV9	TRBJ2-1	.	.	TGTGCCAGCAGCGTCAACCCGATAGATGAGCAGTTCTTC	CASSVNPIDEQFF
TRBV29-1	TRBJ2-2	TRBD1	.	TGCAGCGTTGCCCCATCGGACAGGGCGAACACCGGGGAGCTGTTTTTT	CSVAPSDRANTGELFF
TRBV6-2/TRBV6-3	TRBJ2-7	TRBD2	.	TGTGCCAGCAGTCCCCGTAAGACTAGCGGGGGGTACGAGCAGTACTTC	CASSPRKTSGGYEQYF
TRBV5-4	TRBJ2-1	TRBD2	.	TGTGCCAGCAGCGGCGAACCGGGACTAGCGACCAATGAGCAGTTCTTC	CASSGEPGLATNEQFF